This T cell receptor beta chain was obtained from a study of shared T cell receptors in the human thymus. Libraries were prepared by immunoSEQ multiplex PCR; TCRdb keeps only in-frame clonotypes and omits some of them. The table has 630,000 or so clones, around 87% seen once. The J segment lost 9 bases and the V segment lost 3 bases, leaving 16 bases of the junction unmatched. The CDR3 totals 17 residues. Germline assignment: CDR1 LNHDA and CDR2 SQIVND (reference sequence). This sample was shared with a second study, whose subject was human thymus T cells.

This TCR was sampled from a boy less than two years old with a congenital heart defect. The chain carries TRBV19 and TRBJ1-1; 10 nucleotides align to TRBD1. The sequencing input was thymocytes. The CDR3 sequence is CASSMTFWDRGAGKAFF. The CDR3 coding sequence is TGTGCCAGTAGTATGACTTTCTGGGACAGGGGAGCGGGGAAAGCTTTCTTT.